This is a list of T cell receptor beta chains from one sample in a study of cytomegalovirus exposure and HLA in healthy donors. Assay used: immunoSEQ multiplex PCR; TCRdb lists only in-frame clones, some missing. The sample has a few hundred thousand clones, about 77% seen once. Specimen: PBMCs. All receptors derive from a woman aged 25 to 39 in good health and CMV-seronegative. CDR3s include the opening cysteine and the closing phenylalanine or tryptophan. A D gene is named only where the DNA matches it firmly. Only some rows state a clone size, as once, few, many or a class for expanded clones.

cdr3_aa cdr3_nt j_call v_call clone_size d_call
CASSSLAGAYEQYF TGTGCCAGCAGTTCGCTAGCGGGAGCCTACGAGCAGTACTTC TRBJ2-7 TRBV6-6 few TRBD2
CASSEAGNSGNTIYF TGTGCCAGCAGTGAGGCAGGAAACTCTGGAAACACCATATATTTT TRBJ1-3 TRBV6-4 - -
CASSTQTGANTGELFF TGTGCCAGTAGTACCCAGACAGGTGCGAACACCGGGGAGCTGTTTTTT TRBJ2-2 TRBV19 once -
CASSRTQGVRGKNIQYF TGTGCCAGCAGCCGGACCCAGGGGGTGCGTGGCAAAAACATTCAGTACTTC TRBJ2-4 TRBV11-3 - TRBD1
CASSLGRQGVRQETQYF TGTGCCAGCAGCTTAGGACGACAGGGGGTTCGACAAGAGACCCAGTACTTC TRBJ2-5 TRBV11-3 few TRBD1
CASARTGYGYTF TGTGCCAGCGCTCGCACTGGCTATGGCTACACCTTC TRBJ1-2 TRBV27 - -
CASSPHSGETQYF TGTGCCAGCAGCCCGCACAGTGGAGAGACCCAGTACTTC TRBJ2-5 TRBV9 - -
CASSPESGRSDEQYF TGTGCCAGCAGCCCCGAGAGCGGGAGAAGTGACGAGCAGTACTTC TRBJ2-7 TRBV5-4 - TRBD2
CASSEAGLYEQFF TGTGCCAGCAGTGAGGCAGGGTTGTATGAGCAGTTCTTC TRBJ2-1 TRBV6-5 - -
CASSLLGGPSYGYTF TGTGCCAGCAGCTTACTCGGGGGTCCAAGCTATGGCTACACCTTC TRBJ1-2 TRBV7-9 - -
CASSLQGGETQYF TGCGCCAGCAGCTTACAGGGTGGAGAGACCCAGTACTTC TRBJ2-5 TRBV5-1 - -
CASSHTERDTQYF TGTGCCAGCAGCCACACAGAAAGAGATACGCAGTATTTT TRBJ2-3 TRBV4-2 - -
CASSVGGGYTF TGTGCCAGCAGTGTCGGAGGAGGCTACACCTTC TRBJ1-2 TRBV2 - -
CASSREMAGGTDTQYF TGTGCCAGCAGCCGTGAGATGGCGGGAGGGACAGATACGCAGTATTTT TRBJ2-3 TRBV5-6 - TRBD2
CASSNGQALIDTQYF TGTGCCAGCAGCAACGGACAGGCCCTAATTGATACGCAGTATTTT TRBJ2-3 TRBV5-8 - TRBD1
CASSSPPADSGNTIYF TGTGCCAGCAGTTCTCCCCCCGCGGACTCTGGAAACACCATATATTTT TRBJ1-3 TRBV28 - -
CASSKQDTYTGELFF TGTGCCAGCAGCAAACAGGACACATACACCGGGGAGCTGTTTTTT TRBJ2-2 TRBV21-1 - -
CASSVGPEPYEQYF TGTGCCAGCAGCGTAGGTCCTGAGCCCTACGAGCAGTACTTC TRBJ2-7 TRBV9 - -
CASSPAVAASPLHF TGTGCCAGCAGTCCTGCCGTCGCGGCTTCACCCCTCCACTTT TRBJ1-6 TRBV6-5 - -
CASSPLGLNGRELFF TGTGCCAGCAGCCCTCTGGGACTCAATGGCAGGGAGCTGTTTTTT TRBJ2-2 TRBV7-9 - -
CASSLDGGFSTQYF TGTGCCAGCAGCTTGGACGGAGGTTTTTCGACCCAGTACTTC TRBJ2-5 TRBV5-6 - -
CASSVASEKLFF TGTGCCAGCAGTGTAGCCAGTGAAAAACTGTTTTTT TRBJ1-4 TRBV28 - -
CASKWGQGGEKLFF TGTGCCAGCAAATGGGGACAGGGCGGTGAAAAACTGTTTTTT TRBJ1-4 TRBV2 - TRBD1
CAWSVYFQFAGGWSGELFF TGTGCCTGGAGTGTATATTTTCAGTTTGCGGGAGGGTGGTCCGGGGAGCTGTTTTTT TRBJ2-2 TRBV30 - TRBD2
CASRTAPLNTGELFF TGCGCCAGTCGGACAGCCCCGCTGAACACCGGGGAGCTGTTTTTT TRBJ2-2 TRBV5-1 - -
CASSFTSGRRGGETQYF TGTGCCAGCAGCTTCACTAGCGGGAGAAGGGGTGGAGAGACCCAGTACTTC TRBJ2-5 TRBV7-8 few TRBD2
CASSDGQGDTGELFF TGTGCCAGCAGTGACGGACAGGGCGACACCGGGGAGCTGTTTTTT TRBJ2-2 TRBV6-4 medium-sized TRBD1
CASSPQGVNTEAFF TGTGCCAGCAGCCCCCAAGGAGTCAACACTGAAGCTTTCTTT TRBJ1-1 TRBV6-5 - -
CASNTLIRAPNTEAFF TGTGCCAGCAACACCCTAATCAGGGCTCCGAACACTGAAGCTTTCTTT TRBJ1-1 TRBV11-3 - -
CASSPGQGGNYGYTF TGTGCCAGCAGCCCCGGACAGGGTGGTAACTATGGCTACACCTTC TRBJ1-2 TRBV4-2 - TRBD1
CASSTGGSGYTF TGTGCCAGTAGTACCGGGGGGTCTGGCTACACCTTC TRBJ1-2 TRBV19 - -
CASSIGGSRLNEQFF TGTGCCAGTAGTATAGGAGGGAGCCGTCTGAATGAGCAGTTCTTC TRBJ2-1 TRBV19 - -
CASRRETYTDTQYF TGTGCCAGCAGGCGGGAGACCTACACAGATACGCAGTATTTT TRBJ2-3 TRBV6-1 - TRBD2
CASSYGQGEGYTF TGCGCCAGCAGTTACGGACAGGGGGAAGGCTACACCTTC TRBJ1-2 TRBV5-1 - TRBD1
CASSQLAGIDEQFF TGTGCCAGCAGCCAACTAGCGGGGATCGATGAGCAGTTCTTC TRBJ2-1 TRBV7-6 - TRBD2
CASIDTGRANTEAFF TGTGCCAGCATCGACACCGGGCGGGCGAACACTGAAGCTTTCTTT TRBJ1-1 TRBV6-5 few -
CASSSPQGSNTGELFF TGTGCCAGCAGCTCCCCCCAGGGCTCGAACACCGGGGAGCTGTTTTTT TRBJ2-2 TRBV7-9 - -
CASSQDPTLTYEQYF TGCGCCAGCAGCCAAGATCCTACGTTGACATACGAGCAGTACTTC TRBJ2-7 TRBV4-1 - -
CATRRGWETQYF TGTGCCACCAGGCGGGGATGGGAGACCCAGTACTTC TRBJ2-5 TRBV2 - -
CASSRLAAYTDTQYF TGTGCCAGTAGTAGGCTAGCGGCATACACAGATACGCAGTATTTT TRBJ2-3 TRBV19 - TRBD2
CASSPATGDQPQHF TGCGCCAGCAGTCCAGCGACAGGCGATCAGCCCCAGCATTTT TRBJ1-5 TRBV10-2 - -
CASSPFLQGGTGELFF TGTGCCAGCTCACCCTTCCTGCAGGGGGGCACCGGGGAGCTGTTTTTT TRBJ2-2 TRBV18 - -
CASSVGTSGNEQFF TGTGCCAGCAGCGTAGGGACTAGCGGCAATGAGCAGTTCTTC TRBJ2-1 TRBV9 once TRBD2